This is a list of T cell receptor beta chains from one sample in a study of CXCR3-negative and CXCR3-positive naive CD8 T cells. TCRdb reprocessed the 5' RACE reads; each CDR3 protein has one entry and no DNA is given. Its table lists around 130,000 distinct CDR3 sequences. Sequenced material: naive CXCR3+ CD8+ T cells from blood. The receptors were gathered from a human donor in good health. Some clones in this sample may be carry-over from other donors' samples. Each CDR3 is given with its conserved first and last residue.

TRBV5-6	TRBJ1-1	CASSMGGGLQNTEAFF
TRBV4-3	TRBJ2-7	CASSQAQGALEQYF
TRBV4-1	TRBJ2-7	CASSQDGGGFYEQYF
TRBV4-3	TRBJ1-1	CASSQDRGLFEGPNTEAFF
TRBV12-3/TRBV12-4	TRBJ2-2	CASSALAGDTGELFF
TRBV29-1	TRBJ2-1	CSVESWTSYNEQFF
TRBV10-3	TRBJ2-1	CAISDISSRGNEQFF
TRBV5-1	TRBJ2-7	CASTDTPGQGAYEQYF
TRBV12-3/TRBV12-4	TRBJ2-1	CASSLKETGQFF
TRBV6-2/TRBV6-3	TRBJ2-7	CASSGEAPLFYEQYF
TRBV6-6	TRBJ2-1	CASSYGAVGEQFF
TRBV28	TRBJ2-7	CASSLDPMGLRSYEQYF
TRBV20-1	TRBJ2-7	CSASASGITYEQYF
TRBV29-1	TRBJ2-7	CSVRDRYEQYF
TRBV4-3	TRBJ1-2	CASSPGRNYGYTF
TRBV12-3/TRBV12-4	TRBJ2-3	CASSSGSSTDTQYF
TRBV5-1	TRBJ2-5	CASSLVALAAQETQYF
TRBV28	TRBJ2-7	CASSFPGGRNYAEQYF
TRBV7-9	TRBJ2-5	CASRGVDQETQYF
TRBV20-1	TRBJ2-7	CSARDKNRGYEQYF
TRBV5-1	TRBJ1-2	CASSLEGPGGDGYTF
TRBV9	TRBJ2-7	CASSADSYEQYF